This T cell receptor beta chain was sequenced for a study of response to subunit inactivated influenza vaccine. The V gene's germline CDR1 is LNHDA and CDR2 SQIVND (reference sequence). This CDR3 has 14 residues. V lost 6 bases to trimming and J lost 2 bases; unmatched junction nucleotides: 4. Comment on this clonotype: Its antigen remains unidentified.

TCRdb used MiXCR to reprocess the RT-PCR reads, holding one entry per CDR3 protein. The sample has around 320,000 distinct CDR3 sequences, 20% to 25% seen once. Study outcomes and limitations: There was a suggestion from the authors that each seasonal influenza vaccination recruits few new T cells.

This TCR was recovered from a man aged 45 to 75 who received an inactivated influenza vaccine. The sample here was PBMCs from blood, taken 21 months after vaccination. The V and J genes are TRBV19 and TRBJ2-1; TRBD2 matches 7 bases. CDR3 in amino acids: CASRSGTTYNEQFF. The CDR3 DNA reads TGTGCCAGTAGATCCGGGACTACCTACAATGAGCAGTTCTTC.